A selection of T cell receptor beta chains follows, all from one sample in a study of long-term antiretroviral therapy in people with HIV. Libraries were prepared by immunoSEQ multiplex PCR; TCRdb keeps only in-frame clonotypes and omits some of them. The sample has about 32,000 clones, 97% seen once. Source: unsorted PBMCs, taken 7.6 years after starting antiretroviral therapy. These receptors came from a man aged 25-45 years with HIV. CDR3s include the opening cysteine and the closing phenylalanine or tryptophan. Fields, in order: J gene, CDR3 length, D gene, V gene, clone size, CDR3 DNA, CDR3 protein. D genes are given only for firm matches. Clone size is stated in some rows and not others, as once, few, many or a class when expanded.

>TRBJ1-2|14|.|TRBV7-2|once
TGTGCCAGCAGCTTCAAACAACGGGAGGGAGGCTACACCTTC
CASSFKQREGGYTF
>TRBJ1-1|13|.|TRBV7-3|.
TGTGCCAGCAGCTTACGCGGAGGGACTGAAGCTTTCTTT
CASSLRGGTEAFF
>TRBJ2-5|16|TRBD2|TRBV5-4|once
TGTGCCAGCAGCCCAGCCGGGACTAGGGGATGGGAGACCCAGTACTTC
CASSPAGTRGWETQYF
>TRBJ1-1|13|.|TRBV19|.
TGTGCCAGTAGCAAGCGGGCAGGCACTGAAGCTTTCTTT
CASSKRAGTEAFF
>TRBJ1-5|16|.|TRBV4-1|.
TGCGCCAGCAGCCCGGCAGGGGACTCGAGCAATCAGCCCCAGCATTTT
CASSPAGDSSNQPQHF
>TRBJ1-6|16|.|TRBV11-1|once
TGTGCCAGCAGCTTAGCGTGGAGCTCCTATAATTCACCCCTCCACTTT
CASSLAWSSYNSPLHF
>TRBJ1-2|13|.|TRBV7-9|.
TGTGCCAGCAGCGACAGGACAGACTATGGCTACACCTTC
CASSDRTDYGYTF
>TRBJ2-7|16|TRBD2|TRBV7-2|.
TGTGCCAGCAGCTTACGGCGCGGGGGGGAAACCTACGAGCAGTACTTC
CASSLRRGGETYEQYF
>TRBJ2-3|15|.|TRBV4-2|.
TGTGCCAGCAGCCATCAGGAACAGAGCACAGATACGCAGTATTTT
CASSHQEQSTDTQYF
>TRBJ2-1|17|TRBD2|TRBV4-1|.
TGCGCCAGCAGCCAAGTTCCGACTAGCGGGAGATCTAATGAGCAGTTCTTC
CASSQVPTSGRSNEQFF
>TRBJ1-1|15|.|TRBV19|.
TGTGCCAGTAGTGTAACTTCAGGGGAAGGCACTGAAGCTTTCTTT
CASSVTSGEGTEAFF
>TRBJ2-7|13|.|TRBV5-1|.
TGCGCCAGCAGCTTGGCCGTGACTAACGAGCAGTACTTC
CASSLAVTNEQYF
>TRBJ1-5|15|.|TRBV19|once
TGTGCCAGTAGTATAAGTCAAGGGCCAGGTCAGCCCCAGCATTTT
CASSISQGPGQPQHF
>TRBJ2-3|18|TRBD2|TRBV11-1|.
TGTGCCAGCAGCCTGCCGGGTGGGCGGGGGGGAAGGACAGATACGCAGTATTTT
CASSLPGGRGGRTDTQYF
>TRBJ2-2|14|TRBD1|TRBV5-1|.
TGCGCCAGCAGAGGTTTGAGGGGGCAGCGGGAGCTGTTTTTT
CASRGLRGQRELFF